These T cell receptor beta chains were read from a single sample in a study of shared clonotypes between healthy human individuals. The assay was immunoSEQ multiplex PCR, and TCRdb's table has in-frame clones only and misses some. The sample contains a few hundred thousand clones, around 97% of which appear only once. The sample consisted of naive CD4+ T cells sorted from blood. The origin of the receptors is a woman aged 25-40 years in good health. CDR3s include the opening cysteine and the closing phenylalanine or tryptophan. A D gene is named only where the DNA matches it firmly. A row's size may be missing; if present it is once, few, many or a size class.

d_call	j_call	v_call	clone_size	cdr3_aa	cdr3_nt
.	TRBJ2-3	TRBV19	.	CASSISTDTQYF	TGTGCCAGTAGTATAAGCACAGATACGCAGTATTTT
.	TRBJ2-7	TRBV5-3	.	CARSLVRPNETPGGGDEQYF	TGTGCCAGAAGCCTGGTTCGCCCAAATGAAACCCCAGGGGGGGGAGACGAGCAGTACTTC
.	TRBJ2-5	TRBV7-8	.	CASIQGRVLRTQETQYF	TGTGCCAGCATTCAGGGAAGGGTCTTAAGAACCCAAGAGACCCAGTACTTC
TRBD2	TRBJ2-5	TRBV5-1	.	CASSWWASGRQETQYF	TGCGCCAGCAGCTGGTGGGCTAGCGGGAGGCAAGAGACCCAGTACTTC
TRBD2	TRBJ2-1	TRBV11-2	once	CASSLTGTSGRGQFF	TGTGCCAGCAGCTTAACCGGGACTAGCGGGAGGGGGCAGTTCTTC
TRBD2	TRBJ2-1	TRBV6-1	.	CASIGGRRSEQFF	TGTGCCAGCATCGGCGGGAGAAGGTCTGAGCAGTTCTTC
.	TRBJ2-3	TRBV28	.	CASSFGGSDTQYF	TGTGCCAGCAGTTTTGGGGGGTCGGATACGCAGTATTTT
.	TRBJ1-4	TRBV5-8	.	CASSLGQLNEKLFF	TGTGCCAGCAGCTTGGGACAGTTAAATGAAAAACTGTTTTTT
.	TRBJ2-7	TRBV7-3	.	CASSLTYGVWVCEQYF	TGTGCCAGCAGCTTAACGTACGGGGTTTGGGTCTGCGAGCAGTACTTC
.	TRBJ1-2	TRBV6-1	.	CASRGDAGLGYTF	TGTGCCAGCAGGGGGGACGCAGGGCTTGGCTACACCTTC
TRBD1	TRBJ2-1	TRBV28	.	CASKWDRGWSEQFF	TGTGCCAGCAAATGGGACAGGGGATGGAGTGAGCAGTTCTTC
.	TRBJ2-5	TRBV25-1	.	CASSRTRSGGVGEQYF	TGTGCCAGCAGTCGAACTCGCAGCGGTGGTGTTGGGGAGCAGTACTTC
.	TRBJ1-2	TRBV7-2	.	CASSLGGGQDTKTYYGYTF	TGTGCCAGCAGCTTAGGGGGCGGGCAGGACACCAAAACCTACTATGGCTACACCTTC
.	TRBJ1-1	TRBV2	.	CASRLSETAMNTEAFF	TGTGCCAGCAGGCTCTCTGAGACAGCCATGAACACTGAAGCTTTCTTT
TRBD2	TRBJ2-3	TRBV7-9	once	CASSSPPSGRSTDTQYF	TGTGCCAGCAGCTCCCCCCCTAGCGGGAGGAGTACAGATACGCAGTATTTT
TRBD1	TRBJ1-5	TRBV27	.	CASSGQGGQPQHF	TGTGCCAGCAGCGGACAGGGCGGTCAGCCCCAGCATTTT
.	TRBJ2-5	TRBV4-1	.	CASSEVGLETQYF	TGCGCCAGCAGTGAAGTGGGGCTAGAGACCCAGTACTTC
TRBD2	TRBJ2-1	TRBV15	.	CATSRDPGRPGGEQFF	TGTGCCACCAGCAGAGATCCTGGGCGACCCGGGGGGGAGCAGTTCTTC
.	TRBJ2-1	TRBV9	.	CASSVDSYNEQFF	TGTGCCAGCAGCGTAGACAGTTACAATGAGCAGTTCTTC
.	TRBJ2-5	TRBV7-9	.	CASSLEISGETQYF	TGTGCCAGCAGCTTAGAAATTAGCGGAGAGACCCAGTACTTC
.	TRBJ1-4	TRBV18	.	CASSPRRVSEKLFF	TGTGCCAGCTCACCCCGCAGGGTTAGTGAAAAACTGTTTTTT
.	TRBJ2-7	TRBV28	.	CASSDDSYEQYF	TGTGCCAGCAGTGACGACAGTTACGAGCAGTACTTC
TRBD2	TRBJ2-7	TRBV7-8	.	CASSLVGTSGITYF	TGTGCCAGCAGCTTAGTCGGTACTAGCGGGATCACGTACTTC
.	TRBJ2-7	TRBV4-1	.	CASSQVGLGEQYF	TGCGCCAGCAGCCAAGTGGGACTCGGGGAGCAGTACTTC
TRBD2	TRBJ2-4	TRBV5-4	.	CASSSAVLAGGPEYF	TGTGCCAGCAGTTCCGCGGTTTTAGCGGGAGGGCCGGAGTACTTC
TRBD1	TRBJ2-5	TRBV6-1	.	CASSSQGLAQYF	TGTGCCAGCAGTTCACAGGGGTTGGCCCAGTACTTC
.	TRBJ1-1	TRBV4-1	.	CASSQGIGGTEAFF	TGCGCCAGCAGCCAGGGTATAGGGGGAACTGAAGCTTTCTTT
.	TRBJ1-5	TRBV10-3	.	CAISEETENQPQHF	TGTGCCATCAGTGAGGAGACAGAGAATCAGCCCCAGCATTTT
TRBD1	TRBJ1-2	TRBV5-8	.	CASSERQGSYGYTF	TGTGCCAGCAGCGAGAGACAGGGATCCTATGGCTACACCTTC
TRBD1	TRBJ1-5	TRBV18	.	CASSPGTGADNQPQHF	TGTGCCAGCTCACCGGGGACAGGGGCGGACAATCAGCCCCAGCATTTT
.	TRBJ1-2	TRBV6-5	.	CASSSWGGYTF	TGTGCCAGCAGTTCCTGGGGGGGCTACACCTTC
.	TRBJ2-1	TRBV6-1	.	CASSDLLASYNEQFF	TGTGCCAGCAGTGATTTGTTGGCCTCCTACAATGAGCAGTTCTTC
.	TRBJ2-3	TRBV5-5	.	CASSFPDTQYF	TGTGCCAGCAGCTTTCCAGATACGCAGTATTTT
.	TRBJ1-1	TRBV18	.	CASSPQGTHSYEAFF	TGTGCCAGCTCACCCCAGGGGACGCACTCCTACGAAGCTTTCTTT
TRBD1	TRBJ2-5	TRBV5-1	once	CASSKGQGKETQYF	TGCGCCAGCAGCAAAGGACAGGGGAAAGAGACCCAGTACTTC
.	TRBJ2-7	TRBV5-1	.	CASSLVKDLTRREQYF	TGCGCCAGCAGCTTGGTAAAGGACCTCACCAGGCGGGAGCAGTACTTC
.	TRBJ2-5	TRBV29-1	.	CSVDEVETQYF	TGCAGCGTTGATGAGGTGGAGACCCAGTACTTC
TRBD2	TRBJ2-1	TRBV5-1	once	CASVLGTSGLVRQFF	TGCGCCAGCGTGCTAGGGACTAGCGGGTTAGTTAGGCAGTTCTTC
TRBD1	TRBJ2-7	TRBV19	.	CASSIGTGSYEQYF	TGTGCCAGTAGTATAGGGACAGGCTCCTACGAGCAGTACTTC
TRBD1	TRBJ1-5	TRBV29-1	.	CSVRGQGSNQPQHF	TGCAGCGTACGGGGACAGGGATCCAATCAGCCCCAGCATTTT
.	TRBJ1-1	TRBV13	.	CASSLYGWTEAFF	TGTGCCAGCAGCTTATACGGGTGGACTGAAGCTTTCTTT
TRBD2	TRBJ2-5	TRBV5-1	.	CASSLVAGEWEQYF	TGCGCCAGCAGCTTGGTGGCGGGAGAGTGGGAGCAGTACTTC
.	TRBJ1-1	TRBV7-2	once	CASSLLDSMNTEAFF	TGTGCCAGCAGCTTACTAGACTCAATGAACACTGAAGCTTTCTTT
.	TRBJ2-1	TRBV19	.	CASKSHPSGEYNEQFF	TGTGCCAGCAAATCCCACCCATCAGGAGAGTACAATGAGCAGTTCTTC
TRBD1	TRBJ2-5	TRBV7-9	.	CASSRLSSDRGWGETQYF	TGTGCCAGCAGCCGCTTATCCTCGGACAGGGGCTGGGGGGAGACCCAGTACTTC
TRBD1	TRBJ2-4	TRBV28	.	CASSWDRPKNIQYF	TGTGCCAGCAGTTGGGACAGACCAAAAAACATTCAGTACTTC
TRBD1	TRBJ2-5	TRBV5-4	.	CASSPRDRVETQYF	TGTGCCAGCAGCCCCCGGGACAGGGTAGAGACCCAGTACTTC
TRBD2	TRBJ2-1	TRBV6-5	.	CATISLAGGSNEQFF	TGTGCCACCATCTCACTAGCGGGAGGGAGTAATGAGCAGTTCTTC
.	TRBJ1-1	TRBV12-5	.	CASAQELNTEAFF	TGTGCTAGTGCCCAGGAGCTGAACACTGAAGCTTTCTTT
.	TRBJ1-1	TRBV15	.	CATSRDARGTEAFF	TGTGCCACCAGCAGAGATGCCAGGGGCACTGAAGCTTTCTTT
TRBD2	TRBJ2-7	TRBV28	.	CASSAGLAGGRYEQYF	TGTGCCAGCAGTGCGGGACTAGCGGGAGGGAGGTACGAGCAGTACTTC
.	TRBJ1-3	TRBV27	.	CASRTSSGNTIYF	TGTGCCAGCAGGACCAGCTCTGGAAACACCATATATTTT
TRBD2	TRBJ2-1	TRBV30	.	CAWSVGRGAYNEQFF	TGTGCCTGGAGTGTCGGGAGGGGGGCCTACAATGAGCAGTTCTTC
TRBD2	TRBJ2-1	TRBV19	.	CASSPGRGTSGRNEQFF	TGTGCCAGTAGTCCCGGGCGAGGGACTAGCGGGAGAAATGAGCAGTTCTTC
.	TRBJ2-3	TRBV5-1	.	CASSSGAGTDTQYF	TGCGCCAGCAGCTCCGGCGCGGGCACAGATACGCAGTATTTT